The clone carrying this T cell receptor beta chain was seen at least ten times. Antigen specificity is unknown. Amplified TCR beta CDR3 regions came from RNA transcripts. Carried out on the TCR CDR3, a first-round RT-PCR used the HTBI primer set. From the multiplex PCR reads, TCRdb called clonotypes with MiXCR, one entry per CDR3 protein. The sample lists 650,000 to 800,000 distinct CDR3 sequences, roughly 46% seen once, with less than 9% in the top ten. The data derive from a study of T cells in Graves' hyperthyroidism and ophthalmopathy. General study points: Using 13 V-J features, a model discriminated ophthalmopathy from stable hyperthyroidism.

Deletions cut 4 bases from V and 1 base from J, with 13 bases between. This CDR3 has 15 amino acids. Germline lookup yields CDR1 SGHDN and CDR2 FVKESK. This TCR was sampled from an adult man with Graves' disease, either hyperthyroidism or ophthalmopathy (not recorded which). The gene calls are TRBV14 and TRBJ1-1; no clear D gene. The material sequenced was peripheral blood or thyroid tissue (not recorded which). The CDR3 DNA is TGTGCCAGCAGCCCCCCCCGCAGACCGAACACTGAAGCTTTCTTT. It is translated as CASSPPRRPNTEAFF.